This is a list of T cell receptor beta chains from one sample in a study of blood T cell repertoires in COVID-19. Using immunoSEQ multiplex PCR, the repertoire was profiled, and TCRdb retains in-frame clones only, with some absent. This table has a few hundred thousand clones, just over 85% appearing once. Sequencing input: PBMCs or T cells enriched from blood (not recorded which). The source is a woman aged 40-49 years with acute COVID-19. The CDR3 runs from the conserved cysteine through the conserved F or W. A D gene is named only where the DNA matches it firmly. Size is stated for part of the rows, as once, few or many counts, or as a class when the clone is expanded.

TRBJ2-7 | TRBV4-1 | NA | TRBD2 | CASSQNAAGGFYEQYF | TGCGCCAGCAGCCAAAACGCCGCCGGGGGGTTCTACGAGCAGTACTTC
TRBJ2-1 | TRBV24-1 | NA | NA | CATSDFQGRSFHEQFF | TGTGCCACCAGTGATTTCCAGGGTAGATCATTCCATGAGCAGTTCTTC
TRBJ2-5 | TRBV6-5 | NA | NA | CASSYSRGWETQYF | TGTGCCAGCAGTTACTCTAGGGGCTGGGAGACCCAGTACTTC
TRBJ2-5 | TRBV6-5 | NA | NA | CASSYGGRLETQYF | TGTGCCAGCAGTTACGGGGGGAGGCTAGAGACCCAGTACTTC
TRBJ1-2 | TRBV29-1 | NA | NA | CSVPNTRGDYGYTF | TGCAGCGTCCCGAACACCCGCGGTGACTATGGCTACACCTTC
TRBJ1-3 | TRBV10-3 | NA | NA | CAISEMGLSGNTIYF | TGTGCCATCAGTGAGATGGGACTCTCTGGAAACACCATATATTTT
TRBJ2-7 | TRBV28 | few | TRBD1 | CASRDRDEQYF | TGTGCCAGCAGAGACAGGGACGAGCAGTACTTC
TRBJ1-1 | TRBV3-1/TRBV3-2 | NA | NA | CASSQVGQLNTEAFF | TGTGCCAGCAGCCAAGTTGGACAGCTGAACACTGAAGCTTTCTTT
TRBJ1-5 | TRBV24-1 | NA | NA | CATSDPSWPQWRNQPQHF | TGTGCCACCAGTGATCCCTCCTGGCCCCAATGGAGGAATCAGCCCCAGCATTTT
TRBJ2-1 | TRBV27 | once | TRBD2 | CASTPLAGSNEQFF | TGTGCCAGCACTCCCCTAGCGGGCAGCAATGAGCAGTTCTTC
TRBJ2-2 | TRBV18 | NA | NA | CASRRDSHTGELFF | TGTGCCAGCCGCCGGGACTCTCACACCGGGGAGCTGTTTTTT
TRBJ1-6 | TRBV18 | NA | TRBD1 | CASSPRGDRGASPLHF | TGTGCCAGCTCACCACGGGGGGACAGGGGAGCCTCACCCCTCCACTTT
TRBJ2-1 | TRBV7-9 | few | TRBD2 | CASSLLSSSGDYNEQFF | TGTGCCAGCAGCTTATTGTCCTCTAGCGGAGACTACAATGAGCAGTTCTTC
TRBJ2-3 | TRBV7-9 | once | NA | CASRPTWDTQYF | TGTGCCAGCAGACCTACTTGGGATACGCAGTATTTT
TRBJ1-1 | TRBV7-9 | NA | NA | CATRRPGEAFF | TGTGCCACCCGGCGCCCAGGGGAAGCTTTCTTT
TRBJ1-3 | TRBV30 | NA | NA | CAWRGAAGNTIYF | TGTGCCTGGAGGGGGGCCGCCGGAAACACCATATATTTT
TRBJ2-5 | TRBV18 | NA | TRBD2 | CASTPGLAGEGGETQYF | TGTGCCAGCACACCGGGACTAGCGGGAGAGGGCGGTGAGACCCAGTACTTC
TRBJ2-7 | TRBV15 | NA | TRBD2 | CATSRGGLAEYEQYF | TGTGCCACCAGCAGGGGAGGGCTAGCGGAGTACGAGCAGTACTTC
TRBJ2-3 | TRBV6-5 | NA | TRBD1 | CASSYYRGGKDTQYF | TGTGCCAGCAGTTATTACAGGGGTGGGAAGGATACGCAGTATTTT
TRBJ1-1 | TRBV19 | NA | NA | CASSPSNTEAFF | TGTGCCAGTAGTCCGTCGAACACTGAAGCTTTCTTT
TRBJ1-2 | TRBV28 | NA | NA | CASSFTYGYTF | TGTGCCAGCAGTTTCACTTATGGCTACACCTTC
TRBJ1-2 | TRBV28 | once | NA | CASSASSVHGYTF | TGTGCCAGCAGTGCATCGAGTGTACATGGCTACACCTTC
TRBJ2-1 | TRBV12-3/TRBV12-4 | NA | TRBD2 | CASSLRGGNEQFF | TGTGCCAGCAGTTTGCGGGGGGGGAATGAGCAGTTCTTC
TRBJ2-4 | TRBV30 | NA | TRBD1 | CAWSYRPGQGKNIQYF | TGTGCCTGGAGTTACAGACCGGGACAGGGGAAAAACATTCAGTACTTC
TRBJ2-5 | TRBV5-1 | NA | NA | CASREAGLRPHF | TGCGCCAGCAGGGAGGCGGGACTTCGTCCCCACTTC
TRBJ2-3 | TRBV5-4 | NA | TRBD2 | CASSWGGSSTDTQYF | TGTGCCAGCAGCTGGGGGGGGAGCAGCACAGATACGCAGTATTTT
TRBJ2-1 | TRBV28 | NA | TRBD1 | CASRRQGAFNEQFF | TGTGCCAGCAGGCGACAGGGGGCTTTCAATGAGCAGTTCTTC
TRBJ2-1 | TRBV5-1 | NA | TRBD2 | CARTSGKVKGNEQFF | TGCGCCAGGACTAGCGGGAAGGTCAAAGGCAATGAGCAGTTCTTC
TRBJ2-1 | TRBV2 | NA | TRBD2 | CASSPPWTSGRDNEQFF | TGTGCCAGCAGTCCGCCTTGGACTAGCGGGAGGGACAATGAGCAGTTCTTC
TRBJ2-2 | TRBV12-5 | NA | NA | CASGPWNTGELFF | TGTGCTAGTGGCCCCTGGAACACCGGGGAGCTGTTTTTT
TRBJ2-7 | TRBV7-6 | NA | NA | CASSARTTPSYEQYF | TGTGCCAGCAGCGCCCGGACAACTCCCTCCTACGAGCAGTACTTC
TRBJ2-2 | TRBV19 | few | NA | CASSPMSTGELFF | TGTGCCAGTAGCCCAATGAGCACCGGGGAGCTGTTTTTT
TRBJ2-7 | TRBV19 | once | TRBD2 | CASGTSGFSYEQYF | TGTGCCAGCGGGACTAGCGGATTTTCCTACGAGCAGTACTTC
TRBJ2-2 | TRBV4-2 | NA | NA | CASSQEGLALAGELFF | TGTGCCAGCAGCCAAGAAGGTCTAGCGTTAGCCGGGGAGCTGTTTTTT
TRBJ2-1 | TRBV7-2 | NA | TRBD2 | CASSSSGGYNEQFF | TGTGCCAGCAGCTCTAGCGGGGGCTACAATGAGCAGTTCTTC
TRBJ2-7 | TRBV14 | NA | TRBD2 | CASSQVQLAGASHEQYF | TGTGCCAGCAGCCAAGTCCAACTAGCGGGAGCCTCCCACGAGCAGTACTTC
TRBJ2-7 | TRBV10-1 | NA | TRBD2 | CASSESGLAGGRYEQYF | TGCGCCAGCAGTGAGTCGGGACTAGCGGGAGGGCGGTACGAGCAGTACTTC
TRBJ1-1 | TRBV7-2 | once | TRBD1 | CASSLATGGGRMNTEAFF | TGTGCCAGCAGCTTAGCTACAGGGGGCGGGCGGATGAACACTGAAGCTTTCTTT
TRBJ1-1 | TRBV5-1 | NA | TRBD1 | CASSLMDRVGSTEAFF | TGCGCCAGCAGCTTGATGGACAGGGTGGGTAGCACTGAAGCTTTCTTT
TRBJ1-5 | TRBV28 | NA | NA | CASSSGNQPQHF | TGTGCCAGCAGTAGCGGCAATCAGCCCCAGCATTTT
TRBJ1-1 | TRBV5-1 | NA | NA | CASSLEPGKGTEAFF | TGCGCCAGCAGCTTGGAACCGGGGAAGGGCACTGAAGCTTTCTTT
TRBJ1-5 | TRBV6-2/TRBV6-3 | NA | TRBD1 | CASSSTGEVNQPQHF | TGTGCCAGCAGTTCGACAGGGGAGGTAAATCAGCCCCAGCATTTT
TRBJ2-1 | TRBV5-1 | NA | TRBD2 | CASSLTSGHSNEQFF | TGCGCCAGCAGCTTGACTAGCGGACATTCCAATGAGCAGTTCTTC
TRBJ2-5 | TRBV29-1 | NA | NA | CSAKGQTGGETQYF | TGCAGCGCAAAAGGACAGACGGGGGGAGAGACCCAGTACTTC
TRBJ2-3 | TRBV11-3 | NA | TRBD2 | CASSLTSGTDTQYF | TGTGCCAGCAGCTTGACTAGCGGCACAGATACGCAGTATTTT
TRBJ2-5 | TRBV12-3/TRBV12-4 | NA | NA | CASSPGAPGTQYF | TGTGCCAGCAGCCCAGGGGCACCCGGGACCCAGTACTTC
TRBJ2-3 | TRBV7-6 | once | NA | CASSLNGDTQYF | TGTGCCAGCAGCCTCAACGGGGATACGCAGTATTTT
TRBJ2-7 | TRBV10-3 | NA | NA | CAISESGWGTVHEQYF | TGTGCCATCAGTGAGTCTGGGTGGGGGACTGTCCACGAGCAGTACTTC
TRBJ1-2 | TRBV7-8 | NA | TRBD1 | CASSTRQGTGYTF | TGTGCCAGCAGCACCAGACAGGGGACAGGCTACACCTTC
TRBJ2-7 | TRBV28 | NA | NA | CASRQGGGSNHEQYF | TGTGCCAGCAGACAGGGCGGCGGGAGTAACCACGAGCAGTACTTC
TRBJ2-7 | TRBV7-2 | NA | TRBD2 | CASSLYSGSGNSYEQYF | TGTGCCAGCAGCCTATATTCCGGGAGCGGGAATTCCTACGAGCAGTACTTC
TRBJ1-1 | TRBV7-9 | NA | NA | CAGRQGGAVNTEAFF | TGTGCCGGTCGCCAGGGAGGTGCCGTGAACACTGAAGCTTTCTTT
TRBJ2-7 | TRBV27 | NA | TRBD2 | CASSLKGGLAGGGAYEQYF | TGTGCCAGCAGTTTAAAGGGCGGACTAGCGGGAGGCGGCGCCTACGAGCAGTACTTC